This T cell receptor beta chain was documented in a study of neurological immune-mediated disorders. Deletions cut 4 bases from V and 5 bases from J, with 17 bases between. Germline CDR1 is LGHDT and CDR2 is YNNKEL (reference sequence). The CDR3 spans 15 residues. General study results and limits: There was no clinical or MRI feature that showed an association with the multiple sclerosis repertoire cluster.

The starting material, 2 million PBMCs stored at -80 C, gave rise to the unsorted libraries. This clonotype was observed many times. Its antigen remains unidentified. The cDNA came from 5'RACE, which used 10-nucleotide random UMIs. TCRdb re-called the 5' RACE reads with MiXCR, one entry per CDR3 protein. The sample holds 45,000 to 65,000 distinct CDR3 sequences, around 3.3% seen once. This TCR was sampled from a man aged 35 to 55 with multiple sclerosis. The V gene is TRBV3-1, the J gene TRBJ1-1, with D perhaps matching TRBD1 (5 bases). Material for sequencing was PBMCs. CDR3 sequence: CASSLNGWGVTEAFF. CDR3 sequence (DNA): TGTGCCAGCAGCCTCAACGGGTGGGGGGTGACTGAAGCTTTCTTT.